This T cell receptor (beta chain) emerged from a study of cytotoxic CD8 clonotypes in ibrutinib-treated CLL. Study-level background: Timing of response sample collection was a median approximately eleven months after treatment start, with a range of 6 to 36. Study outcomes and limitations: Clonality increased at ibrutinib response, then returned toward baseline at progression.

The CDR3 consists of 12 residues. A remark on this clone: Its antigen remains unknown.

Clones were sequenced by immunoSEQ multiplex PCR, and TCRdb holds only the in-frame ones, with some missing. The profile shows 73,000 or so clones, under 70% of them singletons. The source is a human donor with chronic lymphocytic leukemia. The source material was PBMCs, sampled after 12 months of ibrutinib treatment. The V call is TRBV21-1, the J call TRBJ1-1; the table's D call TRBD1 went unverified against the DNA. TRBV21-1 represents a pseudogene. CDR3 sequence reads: CASRGPALEAFF. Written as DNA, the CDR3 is TGTGCCAGCAGGGGCCCGGCCCTTGAAGCTTTCTTT.